A single sample is the source of the 29 T cell receptor beta chains below, sequenced in a study of T-cell reconstitution after alpha-beta-depleted transplantation in children. The TCRbeta library incorporated unique molecular identifiers. MiXCR, run by TCRdb on the PCR reads, gives a single entry per CDR3 protein. The sample consists of about 240,000 distinct CDR3 sequences, roughly 23% of them appearing once. The sequencing used PBMCs, collected before TCRalphabeta/CD19-depleted stem cell transplant. These receptors were taken from a girl aged 2-10 years with Fanconi anemia, due to receive a stem cell transplant.

This clonotype has a handful of counts. This chain links TRBV28 with TRBJ2-7, with 9 bases aligning to TRBD2. With 6 bases clipped from V and 6 bases from J, the junction kept 6 bases outside the gene matches. The length of the CDR3 is 13 residues. Germline V lookup: CDR1 MDHEN, CDR2 SYDVKM. In DNA, the CDR3 is TGTGCCAGCAGCCTAGCGGGAATCTTCGAGCAGTACTTC. Translation: CASSLAGIFEQYF.

This clonotype has only one observation. The rearrangement joins TRBV5-1 to TRBJ2-3; D call uncertain. The CDR3 totals 12 residues. In germline, CDR1 is SGHRS, CDR2 YFSETQ. V was trimmed by 2 bases and J by 5 bases, leaving 6 bases between them. The CDR3 here is CASSLFLDTQYF. The CDR3 region has the DNA TGCGCCAGCAGCTTATTTCTAGATACGCAGTATTTT.

Details on this clonotype: Being one base from a much bigger clone, this may be a read error. V usage is TRBV20-1 and J usage is TRBJ2-7, with TRBD2 as a possible D gene (6 bases). The DNA end favors TRBJ2-1, so the J call may be wrong. Germline lookup yields CDR1 DFQATT and CDR2 SNEGSKA (reference sequence). The CDR3 spans 12 residues. The chain's CDR3 is CSASGSRYEQFF. The DNA for the CDR3 is TGCAGTGCTAGCGGGAGCAGGTACGAGCAGTTCTTC.

This clonotype was counted a few times. The rearrangement joins TRBV7-2 to TRBJ2-1, with TRBD1 matching 7 bases. V shed 0 bases, J shed 5 bases, and the junction held 10 bases outside the gene matches. The germline V gene has CDR1 SGHTA and CDR2 FQGNSA. CDR3 length: 17 residues. CDR3 residues: CASSLAPQGPPNNEQFF. CDR3 DNA sequence: TGTGCCAGCAGCTTAGCCCCACAGGGGCCCCCCAACAATGAGCAGTTCTTC.

The sample holds one count of this clonotype. The rearrangement uses TRBV7-2 and TRBJ2-7; D possibly corresponds to TRBD1 (6 bases). There are 14 residues in the CDR3. V was pared by 3 bases and J by 2 bases, with 11 bases between. Germline assignment: CDR1 SGHTA and CDR2 FQGNSA. This chain's CDR3 is CASSFSGVAYEQYF. The CDR3 nucleotides are TGTGCCAGCAGCTTTTCAGGGGTGGCCTACGAGCAGTACTTC.

The rearrangement joins TRBV21-1 to TRBJ2-1; TRBD2 is the table's D call and was not checked against the DNA. TRBV21-1 is a documented pseudogene. There are 21 residues in the CDR3. The CDR3 DNA follows: TGTGCCAGCACTCAAAGCAATGGGTCTAGCGGGGGGGTAGGGTCCTACAATGAGCAGTTCTTC. Residues: CASTQSNGSSGGVGSYNEQFF.

This rearrangement joins TRBV27 to TRBJ2-5, with 9 nucleotides matching TRBD2. CDR3 length: 13 residues. The J segment lost 4 bases and the V segment lost 6 bases, leaving 3 bases of the junction unmatched. CDR1 and CDR2 from the germline V gene are MNHEY and SMNVEV (reference sequence). CDR3 region: CASRIAGAETQYF. DNA of the CDR3: TGTGCCAGCAGAATAGCGGGGGCAGAGACCCAGTACTTC.

Many counts were recorded for this clonotype. The rearrangement links TRBV20-1 to TRBJ1-2; TRBD1 aligns across 10 bases. The V and J ends lost 3 bases and 4 bases, in that order; junction bases with no gene match: 5. CDR1 is DFQATT, CDR2 SNEGSKA, per germline (reference sequence). The CDR3 runs to 14 residues. The CDR3 here is CSARGQGLIYGYTF. The DNA for the CDR3 is TGCAGTGCTAGGGGACAGGGGCTAATCTATGGCTACACCTTC.

A word on this clonotype: A much larger clone lies one base from this, so it may be a read error. The chain carries TRBV20-1 and TRBJ2-5; no clear D gene. CDR1 DFQATT and CDR2 SNEGSKA come from the germline V gene (reference sequence). The CDR3 runs 13 residues. In DNA, the CDR3 is TGCAGTTCTAGAGATAGAGTCCAAGAGACCCAGTACTTC. Amino acids: CSSRDRVQETQYF.

V gene TRBV6-5 combines with J gene TRBJ2-1; TRBD2 agrees at 9 bases. Per the germline V gene, CDR1 is MNHEY and CDR2 is SVGAGI. The V segment lost 2 bases and the J segment 0 bases; nucleotides outside the gene matches: 5. This CDR3 has 17 residues. The CDR3 loop reads CASSYLASGVSYNEQFF. DNA for the CDR3: TGTGCCAGCAGTTACCTTGCTAGCGGGGTCTCCTACAATGAGCAGTTCTTC.

This clonotype was recorded a few times. The CDR3 reads CAISEGTGGPQHF. CDR3 in DNA: TGTGCCATCAGTGAGGGGACAGGAGGGCCCCAGCATTTT. The chain combines TRBV10-3 with TRBJ1-5; 8 bases align to TRBD1. Trimming removed 2 bases from V and 9 bases from J; junction bases left unmatched: 3. The germline CDR1 and CDR2 sequences are ENHRY and SYGVKD. This CDR3 region has 13 residues.

CDR3 amino acids: CSVGAGALNEQFF. The CDR3 coding sequence is TGCAGCGTTGGGGCGGGAGCCCTCAATGAGCAGTTCTTC. This chain uses TRBV29-1 with TRBJ2-1; 7 bases align to TRBD2. Per the germline V gene, CDR1 is SQVTM and CDR2 is ANQGSEA. The CDR3 has 13 amino acids. J was trimmed by 6 bases and V by 4 bases; bases with no gene match: 6.

The chain combines TRBV29-1 with TRBJ2-7, with D perhaps matching TRBD2 (5 bases). Germline V gene data show CDR1 as SQVTM and CDR2 as ANQGSEA. The V gene lost 4 bases and the J gene lost 9 bases, with 16 bases spanning the gap. This CDR3 spans 12 amino acids. The DNA for the CDR3 is TGCAGCGTTGTCAGCGCCACGGGATGGCAGTACTTC. It codes for CSVVSATGWQYF.

This clonotype was observed at least ten times. The chain joins TRBV29-1 to TRBJ2-3; TRBD2 matches 10 bases. V was clipped by 0 bases and J by 1 base; unmatched bases: 4. The CDR3 extends over 16 amino acids. Germline V gives CDR1 SQVTM, CDR2 ANQGSEA. CDR3 sequence reads: CSVEDQSGGGTDTQYF. The DNA of the CDR3 is TGCAGCGTTGAAGATCAGAGCGGGGGGGGCACAGATACGCAGTATTTT.

The rearrangement uses TRBV4-2 and TRBJ2-1; D perhaps matches TRBD2 (6 bases). Germline V gene data show CDR1 as LGHNA and CDR2 as YNFKEQ. V lost 0 bases and J 3 bases, leaving 21 bases between the germline ends. This CDR3 has 19 residues. As DNA, the CDR3 is TGTGCCAGCAGCCAAGATCACGGGGGAGTACCCAACCGCTACAATGAGCAGTTCTTC. The encoded protein is CASSQDHGGVPNRYNEQFF.

V is TRBV7-2 and J is TRBJ2-1; D remains ambiguous. The CDR3 runs to 12 residues. V lost 4 bases to trimming and J lost 9 bases, with 10 bases between them. The V gene's germline CDR1 is SGHTA and CDR2 FQGNSA. The CDR3 DNA is TGTGCCAGCAGCTCGTATCGCGGTGAGCAGTTCTTC. As protein: CASSSYRGEQFF. The full variable domain, completed using reference TRBV7-2 and TRBJ2-1, is GAGVSQSPSNKVTEKGKDVELRCDPISGHTALYWYRQSLGQGLEFLIYFQGNSAPDKSGLPSDRFSAERTGGSVSTLTIQRTQQEDSAVYLCASSSYRGEQFFGPGTRLTVL.

This clonotype was seen repeatedly, ten times or more. The J gene is TRBJ1-2, the V gene TRBV29-1, with no clear D. The CDR3 loop spans 12 amino acids. Germline values: CDR1 SQVTM, CDR2 ANQGSEA. Trimming left V 4 bases short and J 0 bases short, with 6 bases between. The CDR3 spells CSVASANYGYTF. For the CDR3, the DNA is TGCAGCGTTGCGTCAGCTAACTATGGCTACACCTTC.

The table lists this clonotype with many counts. This rearrangement joins TRBV12-3 or TRBV12-4 to TRBJ1-1; D is unresolved. The CDR3 has 11 amino acids. With 6 bases removed from V and 7 bases from J, the gap between germline ends came to 9 bases. In DNA, the CDR3 is TGTGCCAGCAGGGAAGGAGATGAAGCTTTCTTT. It yields the protein CASREGDEAFF.

This clonotype was seen repeatedly, ten times or more. The genes are TRBV9 and TRBJ2-5; tentative D call: TRBD1 (5 bases). V was trimmed by 4 bases and J by 5 bases, leaving 12 bases between them. The length of the CDR3 is 13 residues. The germline V gene has CDR1 SGDLS and CDR2 YYNGEE. CDR3 protein: CASSSPGWETQYF. The CDR3 DNA is TGTGCCAGCAGCTCACCAGGGTGGGAGACCCAGTACTTC.

The chain is built from TRBV10-3 and TRBJ2-2, with D possibly matching TRBD1 (6 bases). Germline CDR1 is ENHRY and CDR2 is SYGVKD. Trimming cost V 6 bases and J 5 bases, with 16 bases left between them. This CDR3 has 15 amino acids. CDR3 DNA sequence: TGTGCCATCAGAACAACAGGGCCGGGGACCGGGGAGCTGTTTTTT. It translates to CAIRTTGPGTGELFF.

At least ten counts were recorded for this clonotype. The V call is TRBV5-1, the J call TRBJ2-7, with D perhaps TRBD1 (5 bases). The V end lost 2 bases, the J end lost 0 bases, and 9 bases lay between the germline ends. The V gene's germline CDR1 is SGHRS and CDR2 YFSETQ. CDR3 size: 14 residues. The CDR3 bases are TGCGCCAGCAGCTTCCCGACAGACTCCTACGAGCAGTACTTC. It is translated as CASSFPTDSYEQYF.

This clonotype appeared a few times. The chain combines TRBV30 with TRBJ2-7; the match to TRBD1 covers 7 bases. This CDR3 is built from 12 residues. V lost 5 bases and J lost 1; bases outside the gene matches: 2. CDR1 and CDR2 from the germline V gene are GTSNPN and SVGIG (reference sequence). The CDR3 sequence: CAWDRESYEQYF. The CDR3 DNA reads TGTGCCTGGGACAGGGAGTCCTACGAGCAGTACTTC. Combining the CDR3 with reference TRBV30 and TRBJ2-7 gives the whole variable domain SQTIHQWPATLVQPVGSPLSLECTVEGTSNPNLYWYRQAAGRGLQLLFYSVGIGQISSEVPQNLSASRPQDRQFILSSKKLLLSDSGFYLCAWDRESYEQYFGPGTRLTVT.

At least ten counts were recorded for this clonotype. The V and J genes are TRBV28 and TRBJ2-5; D assignment may be TRBD1 or TRBD2 (6 bases each). The germline V gene encodes CDR1 MDHEN and CDR2 SYDVKM. V was trimmed by 6 bases and J by 1 base, leaving 12 bases between them. The CDR3 is made up of 14 amino acids. CDR3 amino acids: CASSYGGFQETQYF. CDR3 DNA sequence: TGTGCCAGCAGCTACGGGGGCTTCCAAGAGACCCAGTACTTC.

This clonotype appeared many times. The J gene is TRBJ2-4, the V gene TRBV29-1; 8 positions match TRBD2. From germline, CDR1 is SQVTM and CDR2 ANQGSEA. Trimming took 7 bases from V and 8 from J; bases not matched to a gene: 7. The CDR3 runs 12 residues. CDR3 in DNA: TGCAGCGGTTCGGGGGGGCAGGACATTCAGTACTTC. This gives the protein CSGSGGQDIQYF.

The chain is built from TRBV5-1 and TRBJ2-7, with 9 bases identical to TRBD2. Germline CDR1 SGHRS, CDR2 YFSETQ. V dropped 4 bases and J dropped 1; count of bases not matched to a gene: 3. This CDR3 comprises 14 residues. The CDR3 DNA reads as TGCGCCAGCAGCATGACTAGCGGATCCTACGAGCAGTACTTC. Protein product: CASSMTSGSYEQYF. The full variable domain, in which reference TRBV5-1 and TRBJ2-7 provide the parts outside the CDR3, is KAGVTQTPRYLIKTRGQQVTLSCSPISGHRSVSWYQQTPGQGLQFLFEYFSETQRNKGNFPGRFSGRQFSNSRSEMNVSTLELGDSALYLCASSMTSGSYEQYFGPGTRLTVT.

This clonotype was observed at least ten times. This sequence joins TRBV12-3 or TRBV12-4 and TRBJ2-7; D is perhaps TRBD1 (6 bases). The CDR3 runs to 14 residues. V lost 3 bases to trimming and J lost 3 bases, with 12 bases between them. For the CDR3, the DNA is TGTGCCAGCAGTTTCCAGACAGGCAGCTACGAGCAGTACTTC. This gives the protein CASSFQTGSYEQYF.

There are many counts of this clonotype. This chain uses TRBV5-8 with TRBJ2-7; 7 bases line up with TRBD1. The CDR3 extends over 16 amino acids. Looked up from germline, CDR1 is SGHTS and CDR2 is YDEGEE. Trimming removed 2 bases from V and 4 bases from J; junction bases left unmatched: 12. In nucleotides, the CDR3 is TGTGCCAGCAGCTTAACGACAGGGAACCACTATTACGAGCAGTACTTC. Translating gives CASSLTTGNHYYEQYF.

This clonotype was seen only a few times. The rearrangement links TRBV25-1 to TRBJ2-1; 14 bases map to TRBD2. The CDR3 has 16 residues. The germline V gene has CDR1 MGHDK and CDR2 SYGVNS. V gave up 3 bases and J gave up 12 bases; unmatched junction bases: 10. CDR3 sequence: CASSEWGTSGSPGQFF. The CDR3 DNA reads as TGTGCCAGCAGTGAGTGGGGGACTAGCGGGAGTCCCGGGCAGTTCTTC.

The V call is TRBV20-1, the J call TRBJ2-1; D is ambiguous. The CDR3 is 14 amino acids. The germline V and J ends were trimmed by 1 base and 3 bases, with 10 bases remaining between them. From germline, CDR1 is DFQATT and CDR2 SNEGSKA (reference sequence). The CDR3 here is CSARARYYYNEQFF. The CDR3 nucleotides read TGCAGTGCTAGAGCCCGCTACTACTACAATGAGCAGTTCTTC.